Listed below are T cell receptor beta chains from one sample, sequenced in a study of T cells in Graves' hyperthyroidism and ophthalmopathy. MiXCR was run by TCRdb on the multiplex PCR reads, yielding one entry per CDR3 protein. This repertoire shows 750,000 to 950,000 distinct CDR3 sequences, 35% to 45% found once; its top ten account for approximately 8.7%. The sequenced sample consisted of blood. Receptors were obtained from a young man with Graves' hyperthyroidism. CDR3s include the opening cysteine and the closing phenylalanine or tryptophan. D genes are given only for firm matches. A clone size is listed for some rows: how often the clone was seen (once, few, many), or a class if it is expanded.

v_gene,j_gene,d_gene,abundance,CDR3aa,CDR3nt
TRBV29-1,TRBJ2-7,.,.,CASSHLGESYEQYF,TGCGCCAGCAGCCACCTTGGGGAATCCTACGAGCAGTACTTC
TRBV24-1,TRBJ2-3,.,.,CATSGPLGTQYF,TGTGCCACCAGTGGACCTCTAGGTACGCAGTATTTT
TRBV29-1,TRBJ2-2,TRBD1,once,CSVAGTGNPLNTGELFF,TGCAGCGTGGCCGGGACAGGGAATCCGCTGAACACCGGGGAGCTGTTTTTT
TRBV2,TRBJ1-3,.,many,CASRSDSEKRNTIYF,TGTGCCAGCAGATCCGACAGCGAGAAAAGAAACACCATATATTTT
TRBV7-2,TRBJ1-1,.,.,CASSYPLRNTEAFF,TGTGCCAGCAGCTACCCCTTACGGAACACTGAAGCTTTCTTT
TRBV20-1,TRBJ1-6,TRBD1,.,CSAYEQGFENSPLHF,TGCAGTGCCTACGAACAGGGGTTCGAGAATTCACCCCTCCACTTT
TRBV11-2,TRBJ1-2,.,.,CASRRQLPNYGYTF,TGTGCCAGCAGACGACAGCTACCTAACTATGGCTACACCTTC
TRBV2,TRBJ2-7,TRBD1,.,CASSAQGDQPQQYF,TGTGCCAGCAGTGCCCAGGGGGATCAGCCCCAGCAGTACTTC
TRBV7-9,TRBJ2-7,TRBD2,.,CASSSAGSREGYEQYF,TGTGCCAGCAGCTCAGCTGGGTCGCGGGAGGGCTACGAGCAGTACTTC
TRBV7-6,TRBJ2-2,TRBD2,many,CASSSTSGRATGELFF,TGTGCCAGCAGCTCCACTAGCGGGAGGGCCACCGGGGAGCTGTTTTTT
TRBV7-2,TRBJ1-2,.,many,CASSPLRVGHYGYTF,TGTGCCAGCAGCCCACTCAGGGTAGGGCACTATGGCTACACCTTC
TRBV11-2,TRBJ2-5,.,.,CASSLTIGPEYF,TGTGCCAGCAGCTTAACAATAGGACCAGAGTACTTC
TRBV20-1,TRBJ2-7,.,.,CSARGGRLDTQYF,TGCAGTGCTAGGGGGGGCCGGTTAGATACGCAGTACTTC
TRBV7-7,TRBJ2-2,.,many,CASSLVSDTGELFF,TGTGCTAGCAGCTTAGTGTCGGACACCGGGGAGCTGTTTTTT
TRBV7-2,TRBJ2-7,.,few,CASSLGGTRTTYEQYF,TGTGCCAGCAGCTTAGGGGGGACGCGGACGACCTACGAGCAGTACTTC
TRBV2,TRBJ2-5,TRBD2,many,CASSESGTTQETQYF,TGTGCCAGCAGTGAAAGCGGGACCACCCAAGAGACCCAGTACTTC
TRBV5-1,TRBJ2-7,.,few,CASSLARGQVYDEQYF,TGCGCCAGCAGCTTGGCCCGGGGCCAGGTTTATGACGAGCAGTACTTC
TRBV12-3/TRBV12-4,TRBJ2-5,.,.,CASSPGQPRQPQYF,TGTGCCAGCAGCCCAGGACAGCCTAGGCAGCCCCAGTACTTC
TRBV7-9,TRBJ2-7,TRBD1,.,CASSAGQDAYEQYF,TGTGCCAGCAGCGCCGGACAGGATGCCTACGAGCAGTACTTC
TRBV19,TRBJ1-1,.,many,CASSMTGNTEAFF,TGTGCCAGTAGTATGACGGGGAACACTGAAGCTTTCTTT